The 15 T cell receptor beta chains below come from one sample, sequenced in a study of a mutant IDH1 vaccine in newly diagnosed glioma. Their cognate antigens are unknown. Produced via immunoSEQ multiplex PCR; TCRdb's table is partial and in-frame only. This table holds 120,000 or so clones, around three quarters found once. Time point: week 11, during vaccination. Vaccinated patients received 300 ug of mutant IDH1 20-mer peptide per dose, with topical imiquimod. The source material was PBMCs, sampled from a glioma patient whose treatment included an IDH1 peptide vaccine. The source is a man aged 35 to 55 with glioma.

This clone has more than one count but fewer than ten. The J gene is TRBJ2-4, the V gene TRBV12-5, with D possibly TRBD1 on 5 matching bases. This CDR3 contains 15 residues. Germline V gene lookup returns CDR1 LGHNT and CDR2 FRNRAP. The ends were cut back, 1 base at V and 0 bases at J, with 7 bases in the middle. CDR3 in amino acids: CASGLGQGAKNIQYF. CDR3 DNA sequence: TGTGCTAGTGGTTTGGGTCAGGGAGCCAAAAACATTCAGTACTTC.

The chain uses TRBV7-3 and TRBJ1-1; D remains unclear. The CDR3 is 13 residues long. V shed 4 bases and J shed 4 bases, with 10 bases lying between them. Per germline, CDR1 SGHTA and CDR2 FQGTGA. The CDR3 reads CASSSDTGTEAFF. The CDR3 DNA sequence: TGTGCCAGCAGCTCCGACACGGGCACTGAAGCTTTCTTT.

The chain has TRBV6-1 and TRBJ2-5, with a tentative D call TRBD2 (7 bases). CDR1 is MNHNS, CDR2 SASEGT, per germline. There are 14 residues in the CDR3. V lost 8 bases to trimming and J lost 5 bases, with 18 bases between them. CDR3 amino acids: CASSRGGDRETQYF. Written as DNA, the CDR3 is TGTGCCAGCTCAAGGGGGGGGGATAGGGAGACCCAGTACTTC.

This clone was recorded a few times. The chain uses TRBV7-9 and TRBJ1-5; no clear D gene. Germline assignment: CDR1 SEHNR and CDR2 FQNEAQ (reference sequence). The length of the CDR3 is 14 residues. The ends were cut back, 0 bases at V and 6 bases at J, with 9 bases in the middle. The CDR3, as DNA: TGTGCCAGCAGCTTAGCACATGAGGGTCAGCCCCAGCATTTT. Its translation: CASSLAHEGQPQHF. The full variable domain, in which reference TRBV7-9 and TRBJ1-5 provide the parts outside the CDR3, is DTGVSQNPRHKITKRGQNVTFRCDPISEHNRLYWYRQTLGQGPEFLTYFQNEAQLEKSRLLSDRFSAERPKGSFSTLEIQRTEQGDSAMYLCASSLAHEGQPQHFGDGTRLSIL.

This clone was seen more than once but under ten times. This chain joins TRBV5-1 and TRBJ2-6; D remains ambiguous. V was clipped by 9 bases and J by 0 bases, with 10 bases between them. The CDR3 extends over 14 amino acids. Germline CDR1 SGHRS, CDR2 YFSETQ. The CDR3 loop is CATMPPSGANVLTF. Written as DNA, the CDR3 is TGCGCCACCATGCCTCCCTCTGGGGCCAACGTCCTGACTTTC.

V and J are TRBV18 and TRBJ2-1, with 12 bases lining up with TRBD2. V gave up 3 bases and J gave up 4 bases; unmatched junction bases: 7. The CDR3 is 17 residues long. Germline V lookup: CDR1 KGHSH, CDR2 LQKENI. The CDR3 sequence: CASSPLAGGPDYNEQFF. CDR3 coding DNA: TGTGCCAGCTCACCGCTAGCGGGGGGGCCGGATTACAATGAGCAGTTCTTC.

V gene TRBV19 combines with J gene TRBJ2-2; D is perhaps TRBD1 (5 bases). Trimming removed 7 bases from V and 5 bases from J, with 14 bases in between. The CDR3 is made up of 14 amino acids. Germline CDR1 LNHDA, CDR2 SQIVND (reference sequence). The CDR3 DNA follows: TGTGCCAGTACCCAAGGGGCTGGGACCGGGGAGCTGTTTTTT. Its translation is CASTQGAGTGELFF.

The V gene is TRBV28, the J gene TRBJ2-2; D unclear. Germline V CDR1 and CDR2: MDHEN, SYDVKM. CDR3 length equals 12 residues. V gave up 3 bases and J gave up 8 bases, with 7 bases separating them. DNA of the CDR3: TGTGCCAGCAGTTTCTTCCCAGGGGAGCTGTTTTTT. Protein sequence: CASSFFPGELFF.

The chain joins TRBV7-2 to TRBJ2-3; weak D call: TRBD2 (6 bases). This CDR3 spans 14 amino acids. Germline V CDR1 and CDR2: SGHTA, FQGNSA. Trimming removed 3 bases at V and 1 base at J, with 8 bases between. The CDR3 loop is CASSFGGGTDTQYF. The CDR3 nucleotides are TGTGCCAGCAGCTTCGGGGGTGGCACAGATACGCAGTATTTT.

The chain recombines TRBV5-6 with TRBJ2-7, with D unresolved. The CDR3 length is 14 residues. The germline CDR1 and CDR2 sequences are SGHDT and YYEEEE. V shed 0 bases and J shed 2 bases, with 9 bases lying between them. The CDR3 DNA is TGTGCCAGCAGCTTGGGCCAGGCTGCCTACGAGCAGTACTTC. As protein: CASSLGQAAYEQYF.

The chain has TRBV5-1 and TRBJ1-1; the match to TRBD1 covers 9 bases. J gave up 1 base and V 7 bases, and 5 bases lay outside the gene matches. The V gene's germline CDR1 is SGHRS and CDR2 YFSETQ. The CDR3 contains 14 residues. The CDR3 region is CASASGQGNTEAFF. The CDR3 coding sequence is TGCGCCAGCGCCTCGGGACAGGGGAACACTGAAGCTTTCTTT.

The V call is TRBV19, the J call TRBJ2-1; the D is unclear. Per the germline V gene, CDR1 is LNHDA and CDR2 is SQIVND (reference sequence). Trimming shortened V by 11 bases and J by 0 bases, and 17 bases separated the two germline ends. The CDR3 has 15 residues. The CDR3 DNA reads as TGTGCCGCCCGGCAGGATCGTAGCTCCTACAATGAGCAGTTCTTC. Translation: CAARQDRSSYNEQFF.

This rearrangement joins TRBV6-5 to TRBJ2-2; no clear D. CDR3 length: 13 amino acids. Deletions cut 6 bases from V and 6 bases from J, with 11 bases between. From germline, CDR1 is MNHEY and CDR2 SVGAGI. CDR3 sequence (DNA): TGTGCCAGCAGCCGCAAAGGTCCCGGGGAGCTGTTTTTT. Its translation is CASSRKGPGELFF.

This chain joins TRBV14 and TRBJ2-3; 8 bases fit TRBD2. This CDR3 spans 12 amino acids. V gave up 2 bases and J gave up 9 bases; unmatched junction bases: 1. In germline, CDR1 is SGHDN, CDR2 FVKESK. The CDR3 sequence: CASSQREGTQYF. The CDR3 DNA sequence: TGTGCCAGCAGCCAACGGGAGGGCACGCAGTATTTT.

The chain recombines TRBV6-5 with TRBJ2-1; D may correspond to TRBD1 or TRBD2 (7 bases each). The germline V and J ends were trimmed by 2 bases and 4 bases, with 15 bases remaining between them. This CDR3 is built from 16 residues. From germline, CDR1 is MNHEY and CDR2 SVGAGI. The DNA for the CDR3 is TGTGCCAGCAGTTACCCGACAGGGAGGGGTTACAATGAGCAGTTCTTC. Protein product: CASSYPTGRGYNEQFF.